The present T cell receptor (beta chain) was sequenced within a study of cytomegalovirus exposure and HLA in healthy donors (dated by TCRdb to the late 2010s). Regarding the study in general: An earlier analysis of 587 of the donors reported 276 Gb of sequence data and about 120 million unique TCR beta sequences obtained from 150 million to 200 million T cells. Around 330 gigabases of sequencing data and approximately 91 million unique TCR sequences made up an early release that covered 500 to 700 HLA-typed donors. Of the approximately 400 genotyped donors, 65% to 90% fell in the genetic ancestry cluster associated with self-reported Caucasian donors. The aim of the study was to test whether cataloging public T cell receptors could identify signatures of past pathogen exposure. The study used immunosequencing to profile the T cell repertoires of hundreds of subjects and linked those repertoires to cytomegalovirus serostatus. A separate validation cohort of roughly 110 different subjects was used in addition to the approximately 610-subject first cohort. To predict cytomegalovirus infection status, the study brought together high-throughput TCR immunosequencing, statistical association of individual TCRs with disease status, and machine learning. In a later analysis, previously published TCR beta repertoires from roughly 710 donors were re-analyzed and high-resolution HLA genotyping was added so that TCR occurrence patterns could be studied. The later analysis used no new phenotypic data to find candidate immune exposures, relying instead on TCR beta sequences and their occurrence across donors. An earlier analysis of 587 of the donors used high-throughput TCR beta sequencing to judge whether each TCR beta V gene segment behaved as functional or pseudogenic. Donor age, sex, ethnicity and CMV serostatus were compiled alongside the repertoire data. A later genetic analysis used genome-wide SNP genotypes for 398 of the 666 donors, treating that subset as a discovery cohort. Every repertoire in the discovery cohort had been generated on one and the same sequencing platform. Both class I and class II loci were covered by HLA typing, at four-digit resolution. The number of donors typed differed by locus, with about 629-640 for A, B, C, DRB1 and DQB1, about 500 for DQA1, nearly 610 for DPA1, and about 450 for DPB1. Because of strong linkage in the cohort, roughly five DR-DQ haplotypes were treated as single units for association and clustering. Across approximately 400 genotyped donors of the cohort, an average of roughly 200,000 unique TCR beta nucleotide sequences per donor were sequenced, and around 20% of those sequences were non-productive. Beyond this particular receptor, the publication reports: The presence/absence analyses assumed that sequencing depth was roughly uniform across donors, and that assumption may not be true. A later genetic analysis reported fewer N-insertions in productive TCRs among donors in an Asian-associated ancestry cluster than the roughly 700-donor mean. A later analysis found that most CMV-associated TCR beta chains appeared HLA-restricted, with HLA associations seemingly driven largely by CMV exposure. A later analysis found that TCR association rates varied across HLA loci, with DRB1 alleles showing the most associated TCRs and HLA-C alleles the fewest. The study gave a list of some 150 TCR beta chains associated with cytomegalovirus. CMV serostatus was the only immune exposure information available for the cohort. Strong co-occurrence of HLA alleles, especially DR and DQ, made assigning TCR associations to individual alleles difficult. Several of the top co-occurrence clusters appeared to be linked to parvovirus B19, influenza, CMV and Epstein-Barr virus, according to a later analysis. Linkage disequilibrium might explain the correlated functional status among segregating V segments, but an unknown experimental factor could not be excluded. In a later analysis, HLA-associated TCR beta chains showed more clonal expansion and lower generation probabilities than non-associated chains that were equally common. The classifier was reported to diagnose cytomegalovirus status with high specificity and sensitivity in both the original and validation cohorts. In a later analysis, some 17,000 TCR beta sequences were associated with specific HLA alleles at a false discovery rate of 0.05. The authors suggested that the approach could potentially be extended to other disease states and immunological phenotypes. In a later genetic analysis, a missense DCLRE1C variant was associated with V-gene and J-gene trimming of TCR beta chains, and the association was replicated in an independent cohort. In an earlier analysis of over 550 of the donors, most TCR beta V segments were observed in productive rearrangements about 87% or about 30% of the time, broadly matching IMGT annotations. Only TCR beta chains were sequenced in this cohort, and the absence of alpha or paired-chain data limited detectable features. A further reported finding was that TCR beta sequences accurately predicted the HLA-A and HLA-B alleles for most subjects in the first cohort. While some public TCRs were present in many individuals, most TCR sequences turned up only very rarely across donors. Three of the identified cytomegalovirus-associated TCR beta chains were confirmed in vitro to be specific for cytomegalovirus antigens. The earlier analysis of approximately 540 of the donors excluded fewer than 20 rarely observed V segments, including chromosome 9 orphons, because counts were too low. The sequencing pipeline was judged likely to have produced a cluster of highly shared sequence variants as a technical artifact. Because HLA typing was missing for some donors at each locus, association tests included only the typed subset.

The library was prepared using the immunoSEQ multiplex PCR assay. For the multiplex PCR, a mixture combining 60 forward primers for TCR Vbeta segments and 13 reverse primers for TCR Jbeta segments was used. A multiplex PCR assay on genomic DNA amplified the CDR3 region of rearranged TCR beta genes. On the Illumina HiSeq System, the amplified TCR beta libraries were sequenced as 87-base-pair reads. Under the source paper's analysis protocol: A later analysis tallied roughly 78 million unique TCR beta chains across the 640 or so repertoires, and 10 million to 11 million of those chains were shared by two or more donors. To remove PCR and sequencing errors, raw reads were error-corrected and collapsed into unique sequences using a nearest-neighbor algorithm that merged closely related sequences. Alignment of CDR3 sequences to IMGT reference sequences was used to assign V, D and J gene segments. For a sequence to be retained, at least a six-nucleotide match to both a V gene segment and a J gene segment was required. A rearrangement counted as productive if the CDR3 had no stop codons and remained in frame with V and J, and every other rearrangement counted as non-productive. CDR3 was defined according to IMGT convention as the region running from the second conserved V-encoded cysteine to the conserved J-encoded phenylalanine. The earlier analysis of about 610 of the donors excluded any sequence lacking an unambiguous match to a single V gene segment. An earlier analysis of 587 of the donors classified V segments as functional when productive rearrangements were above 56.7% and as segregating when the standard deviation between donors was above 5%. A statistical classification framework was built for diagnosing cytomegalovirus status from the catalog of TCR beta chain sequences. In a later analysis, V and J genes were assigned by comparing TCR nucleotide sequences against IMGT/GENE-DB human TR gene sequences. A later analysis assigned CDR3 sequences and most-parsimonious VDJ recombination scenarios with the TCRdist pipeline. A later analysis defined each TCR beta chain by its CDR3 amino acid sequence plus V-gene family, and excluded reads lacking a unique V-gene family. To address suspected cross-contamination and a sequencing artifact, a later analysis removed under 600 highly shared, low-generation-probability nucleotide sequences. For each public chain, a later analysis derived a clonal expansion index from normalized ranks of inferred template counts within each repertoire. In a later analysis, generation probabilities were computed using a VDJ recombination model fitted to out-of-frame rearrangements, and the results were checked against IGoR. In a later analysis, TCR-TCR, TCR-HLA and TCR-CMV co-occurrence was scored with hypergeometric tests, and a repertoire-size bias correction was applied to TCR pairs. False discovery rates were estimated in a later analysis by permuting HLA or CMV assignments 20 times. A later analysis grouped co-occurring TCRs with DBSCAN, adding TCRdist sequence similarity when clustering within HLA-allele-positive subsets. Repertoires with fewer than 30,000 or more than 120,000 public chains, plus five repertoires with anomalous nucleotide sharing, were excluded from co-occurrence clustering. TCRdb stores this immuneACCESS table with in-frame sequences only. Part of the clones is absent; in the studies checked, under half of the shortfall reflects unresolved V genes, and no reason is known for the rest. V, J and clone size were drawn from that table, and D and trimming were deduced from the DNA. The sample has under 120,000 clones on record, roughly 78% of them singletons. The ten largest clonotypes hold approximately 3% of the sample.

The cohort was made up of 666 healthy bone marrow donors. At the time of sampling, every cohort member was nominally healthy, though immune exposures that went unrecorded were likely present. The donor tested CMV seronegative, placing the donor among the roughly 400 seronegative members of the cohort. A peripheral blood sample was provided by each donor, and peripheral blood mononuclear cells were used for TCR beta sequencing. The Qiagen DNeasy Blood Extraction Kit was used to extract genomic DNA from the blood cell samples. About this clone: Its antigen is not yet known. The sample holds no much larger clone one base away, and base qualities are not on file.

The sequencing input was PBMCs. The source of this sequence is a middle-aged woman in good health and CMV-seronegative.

CDR3 loop: CASSLAQGANRSNQPQHF. The DNA sequence follows: TGTGCCAGCAGCTTAGCACAGGGGGCGAACCGTAGCAATCAGCCCCAGCATTTT. The V gene is TRBV7-2 and the J gene is TRBJ1-5; 9 nucleotides in the junction match TRBD1. The CDR3 goes from the cysteine to the phenylalanine over 18 residues. The read is trimmed to its CDR3 DNA, 54 bases read in frame from base 1. Trimming removed 0 bases from V and 0 bases from J; the gene matches leave 6 bases unexplained. CDR1 and CDR2, looked up from the germline V gene, are SGHTA and FQGNSA.